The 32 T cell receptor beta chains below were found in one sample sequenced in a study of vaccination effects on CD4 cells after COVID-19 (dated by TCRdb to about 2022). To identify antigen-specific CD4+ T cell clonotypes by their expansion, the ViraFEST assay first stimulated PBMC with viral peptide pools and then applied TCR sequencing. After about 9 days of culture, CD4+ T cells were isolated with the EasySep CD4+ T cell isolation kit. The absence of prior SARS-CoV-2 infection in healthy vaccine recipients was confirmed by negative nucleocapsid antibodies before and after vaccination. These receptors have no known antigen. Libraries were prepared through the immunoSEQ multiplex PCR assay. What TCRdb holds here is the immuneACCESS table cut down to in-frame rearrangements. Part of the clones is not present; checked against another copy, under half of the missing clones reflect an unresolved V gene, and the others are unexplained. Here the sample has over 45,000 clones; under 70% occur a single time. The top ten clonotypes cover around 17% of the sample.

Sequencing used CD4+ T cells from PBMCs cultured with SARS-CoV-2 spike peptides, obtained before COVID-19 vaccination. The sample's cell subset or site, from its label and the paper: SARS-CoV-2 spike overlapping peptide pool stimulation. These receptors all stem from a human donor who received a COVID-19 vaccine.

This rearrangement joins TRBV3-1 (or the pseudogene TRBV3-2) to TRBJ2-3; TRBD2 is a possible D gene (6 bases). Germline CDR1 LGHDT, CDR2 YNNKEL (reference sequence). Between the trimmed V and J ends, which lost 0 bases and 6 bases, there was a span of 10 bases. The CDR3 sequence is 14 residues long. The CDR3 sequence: CASSQDGGADTQYF. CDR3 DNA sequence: TGTGCCAGCAGCCAAGATGGAGGGGCGGATACGCAGTATTTT.

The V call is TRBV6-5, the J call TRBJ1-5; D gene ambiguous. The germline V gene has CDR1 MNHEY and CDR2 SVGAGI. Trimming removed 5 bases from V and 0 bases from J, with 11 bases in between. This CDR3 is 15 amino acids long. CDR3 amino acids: CASSPERYSNQPQHF. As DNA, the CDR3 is TGTGCCAGCAGTCCCGAACGCTATAGCAATCAGCCCCAGCATTTT.

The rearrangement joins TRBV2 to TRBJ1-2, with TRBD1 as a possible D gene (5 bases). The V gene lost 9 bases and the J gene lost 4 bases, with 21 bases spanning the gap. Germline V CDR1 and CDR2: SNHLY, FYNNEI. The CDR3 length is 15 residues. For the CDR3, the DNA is TGTGCCAGTGTGGGGTTCGGGGGTAATATCTATGGCTACACCTTC. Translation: CASVGFGGNIYGYTF. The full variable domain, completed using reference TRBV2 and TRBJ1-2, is EPEVTQTPSHQVTQMGQEVILRCVPISNHLYFYWYRQILGQKVEFLVSFYNNEISEKSEIFDDQFSVERPDGSNFTLKIRSTKLEDSAMYFCASVGFGGNIYGYTFGSGTRLTVV.

The CDR3 DNA is TGCGCCAGCAGCTTGACAGGGGAGGACACTGAAGCTTTCTTT. It translates to CASSLTGEDTEAFF. The V gene is TRBV5-1, the J gene TRBJ1-1; 7 bases match TRBD1. The CDR3 totals 14 residues. Per germline, CDR1 SGHRS and CDR2 YFSETQ. Trimming cost V 1 base and J 3 bases; bases outside gene matches: 3.

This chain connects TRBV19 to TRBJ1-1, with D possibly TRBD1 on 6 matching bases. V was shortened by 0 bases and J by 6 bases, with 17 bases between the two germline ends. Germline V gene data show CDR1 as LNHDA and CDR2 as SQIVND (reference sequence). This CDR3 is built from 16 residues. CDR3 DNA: TGTGCCAGTAGTATAGATCTGAGGGACATGACTTCTGAAGCTTTCTTT. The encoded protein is CASSIDLRDMTSEAFF.

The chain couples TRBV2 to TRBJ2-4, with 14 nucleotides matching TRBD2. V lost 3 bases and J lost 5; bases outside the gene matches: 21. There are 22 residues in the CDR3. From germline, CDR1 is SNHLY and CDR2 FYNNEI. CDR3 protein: CASSDGWGLAGVQLRTQNIQYF. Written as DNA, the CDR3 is TGTGCCAGCAGTGACGGTTGGGGACTAGCGGGAGTCCAACTTAGGACACAAAACATTCAGTACTTC.

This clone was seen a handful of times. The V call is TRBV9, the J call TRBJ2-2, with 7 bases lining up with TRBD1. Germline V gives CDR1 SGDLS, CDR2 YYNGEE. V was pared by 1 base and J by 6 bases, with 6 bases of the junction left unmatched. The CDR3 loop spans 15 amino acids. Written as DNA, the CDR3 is TGTGCCAGCAGCGTAAATTCAGGGGGTGCCGGGGAGCTGTTTTTT. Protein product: CASSVNSGGAGELFF.

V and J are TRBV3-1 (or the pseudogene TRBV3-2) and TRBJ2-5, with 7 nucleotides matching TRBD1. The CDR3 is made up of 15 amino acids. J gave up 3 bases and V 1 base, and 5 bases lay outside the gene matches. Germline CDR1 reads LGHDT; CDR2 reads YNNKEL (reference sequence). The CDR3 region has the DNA TGTGCCAGCAGCCAAGGACATCAGGGGGAAGAGACCCAGTACTTC. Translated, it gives CASSQGHQGEETQYF.

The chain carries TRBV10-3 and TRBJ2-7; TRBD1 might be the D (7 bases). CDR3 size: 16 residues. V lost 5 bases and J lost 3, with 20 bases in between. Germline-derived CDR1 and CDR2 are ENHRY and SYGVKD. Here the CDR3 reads CAISSIGRDRSYEQYF. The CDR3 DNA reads TGTGCCATCAGTTCAATCGGGCGGGACAGAAGCTACGAGCAGTACTTC.

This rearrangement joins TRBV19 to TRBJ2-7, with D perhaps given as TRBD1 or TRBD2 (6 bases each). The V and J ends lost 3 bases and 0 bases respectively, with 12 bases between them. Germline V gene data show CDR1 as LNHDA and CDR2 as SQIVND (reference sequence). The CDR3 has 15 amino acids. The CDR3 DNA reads TGTGCCAGTAGTATCGGGGGCGCAGTCTCCTACGAGCAGTACTTC. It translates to CASSIGGAVSYEQYF.

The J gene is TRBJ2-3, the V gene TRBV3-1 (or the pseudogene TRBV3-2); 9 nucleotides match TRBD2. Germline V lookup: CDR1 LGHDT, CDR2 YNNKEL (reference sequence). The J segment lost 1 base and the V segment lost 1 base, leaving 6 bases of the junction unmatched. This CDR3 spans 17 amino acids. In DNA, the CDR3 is TGTGCCAGCAGCCAAGCTGGCGGGGGGGTTCGCACAGATACGCAGTATTTT. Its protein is CASSQAGGGVRTDTQYF.

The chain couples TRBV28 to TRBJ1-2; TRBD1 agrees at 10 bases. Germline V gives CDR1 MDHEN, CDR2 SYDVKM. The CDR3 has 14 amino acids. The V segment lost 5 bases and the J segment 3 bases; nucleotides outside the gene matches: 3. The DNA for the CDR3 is TGTGCCAGCAGTGAAGGGACAGGGGACTATGGCTACACCTTC. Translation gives CASSEGTGDYGYTF.

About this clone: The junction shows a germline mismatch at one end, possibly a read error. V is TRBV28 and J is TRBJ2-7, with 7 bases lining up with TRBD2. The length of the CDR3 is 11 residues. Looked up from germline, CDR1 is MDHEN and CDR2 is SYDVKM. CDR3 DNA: TGTGCCAGCTCGGGTGAAGAGAGCGGGACCTTC. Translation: CASSGEESGTF.

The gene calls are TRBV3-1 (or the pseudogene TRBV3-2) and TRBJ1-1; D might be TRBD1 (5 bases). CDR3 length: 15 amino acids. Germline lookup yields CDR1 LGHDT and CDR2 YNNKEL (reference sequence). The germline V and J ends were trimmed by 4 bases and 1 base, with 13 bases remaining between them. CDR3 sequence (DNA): TGTGCCAGCAGCCGTACTCCCACAGGGAACACTGAAGCTTTCTTT. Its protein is CASSRTPTGNTEAFF.

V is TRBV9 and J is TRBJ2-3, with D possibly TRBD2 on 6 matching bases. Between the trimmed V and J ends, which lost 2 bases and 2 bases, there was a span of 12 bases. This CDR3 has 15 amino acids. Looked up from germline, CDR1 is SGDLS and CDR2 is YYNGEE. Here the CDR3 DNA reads TGTGCCAGCAGCGTCGGGGGACTCTTCACAGATACGCAGTATTTT. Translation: CASSVGGLFTDTQYF.

CDR3 in amino acids: CASSWGQLYTF. CDR3 nucleotides: TGTGCCAGCAGTTGGGGACAGCTCTACACCTTC. The chain links TRBV6-6 to TRBJ1-2, with TRBD1 matching over 7 bases. The CDR3 has 11 amino acids. Germline CDR1 and CDR2: MNHNY and SVGAGI (reference sequence). With 4 bases clipped from V and 10 bases from J, the junction kept 3 bases outside the gene matches.

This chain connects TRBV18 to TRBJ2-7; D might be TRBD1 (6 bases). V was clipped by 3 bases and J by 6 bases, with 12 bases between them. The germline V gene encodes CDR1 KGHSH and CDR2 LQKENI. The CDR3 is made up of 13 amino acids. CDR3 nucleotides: TGTGCCAGCTCACCGAAGTCAGGGGCCGAGCAGTACTTC. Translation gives CASSPKSGAEQYF.

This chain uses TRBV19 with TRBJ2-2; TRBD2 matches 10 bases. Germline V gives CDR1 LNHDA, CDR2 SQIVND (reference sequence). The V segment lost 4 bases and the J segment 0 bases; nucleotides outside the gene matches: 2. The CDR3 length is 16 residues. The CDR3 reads CASSKLAGANTGELFF. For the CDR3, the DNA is TGTGCCAGTAGTAAGCTAGCGGGAGCGAACACCGGGGAGCTGTTTTTT.

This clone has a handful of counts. The CDR3 is CASSPLGTGLGQPQHF. The CDR3 DNA reads as TGTGCCAGCAGCCCCCTTGGGACAGGGTTGGGTCAGCCCCAGCATTTT. The chain is built from TRBV7-2 and TRBJ1-5, with TRBD1 matching over 9 bases. The CDR3 has 16 residues. With 5 bases clipped from V and 6 bases from J, the junction kept 11 bases outside the gene matches. Germline-derived CDR1 and CDR2 are SGHTA and FQGNSA.

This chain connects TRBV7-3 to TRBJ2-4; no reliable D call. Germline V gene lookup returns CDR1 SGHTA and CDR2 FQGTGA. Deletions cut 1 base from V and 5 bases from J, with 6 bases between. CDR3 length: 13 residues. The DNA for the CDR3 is TGTGCCAGCAGCTTAAATGTCGAAAACATTCAGTACTTC. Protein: CASSLNVENIQYF.

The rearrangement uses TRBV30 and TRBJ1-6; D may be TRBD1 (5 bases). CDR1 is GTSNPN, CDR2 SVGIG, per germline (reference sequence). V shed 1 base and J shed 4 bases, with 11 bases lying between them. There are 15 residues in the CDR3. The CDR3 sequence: CAWSALNRYNSPLHF. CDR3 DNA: TGTGCCTGGAGTGCCCTGAACAGGTATAATTCACCCCTCCACTTT.

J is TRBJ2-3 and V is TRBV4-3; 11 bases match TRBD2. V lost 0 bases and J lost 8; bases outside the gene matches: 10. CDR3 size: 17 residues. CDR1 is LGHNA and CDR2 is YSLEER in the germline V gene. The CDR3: CASSQDPALAGGTTQYF. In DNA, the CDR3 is TGCGCCAGCAGCCAAGATCCCGCCCTAGCGGGGGGTACTACGCAGTATTTT.

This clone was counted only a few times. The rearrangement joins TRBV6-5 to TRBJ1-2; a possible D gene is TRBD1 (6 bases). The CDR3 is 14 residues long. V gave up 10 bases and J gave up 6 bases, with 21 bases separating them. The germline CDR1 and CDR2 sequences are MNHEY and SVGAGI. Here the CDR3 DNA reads TGTGCCACCAGGAACGTCGGGGGGCGTCATGGCTACACCTTC. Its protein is CATRNVGGRHGYTF.

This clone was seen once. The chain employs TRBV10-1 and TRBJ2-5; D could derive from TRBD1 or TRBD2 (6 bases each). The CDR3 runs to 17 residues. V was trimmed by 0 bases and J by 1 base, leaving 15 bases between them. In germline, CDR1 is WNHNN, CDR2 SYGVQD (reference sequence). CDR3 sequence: CASSESRSGGGQETQYF. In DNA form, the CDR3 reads TGCGCCAGCAGTGAGTCAAGAAGTGGAGGGGGCCAAGAGACCCAGTACTTC.

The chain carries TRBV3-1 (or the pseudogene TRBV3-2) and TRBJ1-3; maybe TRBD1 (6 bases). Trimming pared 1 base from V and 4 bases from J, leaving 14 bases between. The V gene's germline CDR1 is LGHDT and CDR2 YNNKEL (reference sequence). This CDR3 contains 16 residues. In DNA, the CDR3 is TGTGCCAGCAGCCAAGCCACAGGGATTACGGGAAACACCATATATTTT. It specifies CASSQATGITGNTIYF.

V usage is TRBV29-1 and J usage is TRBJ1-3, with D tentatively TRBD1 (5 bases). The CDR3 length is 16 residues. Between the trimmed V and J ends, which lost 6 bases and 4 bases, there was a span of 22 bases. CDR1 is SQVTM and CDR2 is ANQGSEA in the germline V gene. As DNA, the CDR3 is TGCAGCGTCAAACTTTCCGGGGACGGCGGAGGAAACACCATATATTTT. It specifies CSVKLSGDGGGNTIYF.

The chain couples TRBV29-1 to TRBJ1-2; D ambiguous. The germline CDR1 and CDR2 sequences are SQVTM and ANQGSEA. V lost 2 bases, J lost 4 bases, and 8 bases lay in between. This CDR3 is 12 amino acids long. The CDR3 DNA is TGCAGCGTTGAAAGGCAGTCCTATGGCTACACCTTC. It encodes CSVERQSYGYTF.

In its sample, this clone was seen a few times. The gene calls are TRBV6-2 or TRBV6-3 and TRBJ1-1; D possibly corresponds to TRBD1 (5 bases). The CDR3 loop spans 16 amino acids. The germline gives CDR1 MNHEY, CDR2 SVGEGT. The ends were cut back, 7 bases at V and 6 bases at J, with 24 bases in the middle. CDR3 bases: TGTGCCAGCAACCCACGGCCAGGGTCCCCTGGCGCTGAAGCTTTCTTT. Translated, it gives CASNPRPGSPGAEAFF.

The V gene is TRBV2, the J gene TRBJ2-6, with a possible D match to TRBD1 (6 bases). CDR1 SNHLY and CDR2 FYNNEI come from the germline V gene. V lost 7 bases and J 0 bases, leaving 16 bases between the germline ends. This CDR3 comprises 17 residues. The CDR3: CASTPDRMLSGANVLTF. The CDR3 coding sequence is TGTGCCAGCACCCCCGACAGGATGCTCTCTGGGGCCAACGTCCTGACTTTC. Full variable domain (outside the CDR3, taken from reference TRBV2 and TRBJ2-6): EPEVTQTPSHQVTQMGQEVILRCVPISNHLYFYWYRQILGQKVEFLVSFYNNEISEKSEIFDDQFSVERPDGSNFTLKIRSTKLEDSAMYFCASTPDRMLSGANVLTFGAGSRLTVL.

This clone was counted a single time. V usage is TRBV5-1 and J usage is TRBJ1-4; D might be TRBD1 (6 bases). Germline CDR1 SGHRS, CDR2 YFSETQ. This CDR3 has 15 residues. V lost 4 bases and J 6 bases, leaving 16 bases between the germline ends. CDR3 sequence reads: CASSPDGGRYEKLFF. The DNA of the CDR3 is TGCGCCAGCAGCCCGGACGGGGGGCGGTATGAAAAACTGTTTTTT.

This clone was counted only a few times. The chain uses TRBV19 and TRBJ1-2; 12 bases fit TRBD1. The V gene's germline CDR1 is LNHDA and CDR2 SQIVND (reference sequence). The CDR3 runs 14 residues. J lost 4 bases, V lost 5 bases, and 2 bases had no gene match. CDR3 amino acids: CASSRDRGPYGYTF. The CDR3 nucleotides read TGTGCCAGTAGTCGGGACAGGGGGCCCTATGGCTACACCTTC.

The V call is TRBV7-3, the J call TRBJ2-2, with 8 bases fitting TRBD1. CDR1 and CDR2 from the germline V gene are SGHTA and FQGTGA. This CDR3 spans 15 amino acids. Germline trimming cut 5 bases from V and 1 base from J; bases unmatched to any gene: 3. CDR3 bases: TGTGCCAGCAGCCCCGGACAGGGGAACACCGGGGAGCTGTTTTTT. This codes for CASSPGQGNTGELFF.